This passage covers 29 T cell receptor beta chains from one sample sequenced in a study of blood T cell repertoires in COVID-19. The data were produced by immunoSEQ multiplex PCR, yet TCRdb's version contains in-frame clones alone and is incomplete. The sample yields some 150,000 clones, around 88% seen once. Source material: peripheral blood. The receptors shown here come from a woman in her sixties or seventies with acute or convalescent COVID-19.

The V and J genes are TRBV5-1 and TRBJ1-5, with D hard to call. Germline V gene data show CDR1 as SGHRS and CDR2 as YFSETQ. The CDR3 has 14 amino acids. V was cut by 0 bases and J by 1 base, with 5 bases left in between. The CDR3: CASSLGHSNQPQHF. In DNA, the CDR3 is TGCGCCAGCAGCTTGGGACACAGCAATCAGCCCCAGCATTTT.

V is TRBV4-1 and J is TRBJ2-2; weak D call: TRBD2 (6 bases). V was shortened by 2 bases and J by 0 bases, with 10 bases between the two germline ends. The CDR3 runs to 16 residues. CDR1 MGHRA and CDR2 YSYEKL come from the germline V gene. In DNA, the CDR3 is TGCGCCAGCAGCCAATCCGGGACTGCGAACACCGGGGAGCTGTTTTTT. Translating it yields CASSQSGTANTGELFF.

This chain connects TRBV4-1 to TRBJ1-1; weak D call: TRBD1 (5 bases). Germline V lookup: CDR1 MGHRA, CDR2 YSYEKL. V lost 0 bases and J 0 bases, leaving 17 bases between the germline ends. This CDR3 spans 18 amino acids. This CDR3 reads CASSQDRRDSALNTEAFF. The CDR3 DNA reads as TGCGCCAGCAGCCAAGATAGGCGGGACTCAGCTTTGAACACTGAAGCTTTCTTT.

The chain is built from TRBV6-5 and TRBJ1-6, with D possibly TRBD1 on 5 matching bases. This CDR3 is 15 amino acids long. V gave up 3 bases and J gave up 8 bases, with 14 bases separating them. Looked up from germline, CDR1 is MNHEY and CDR2 is SVGAGI. CDR3 bases: TGTGCCAGCAGTTATGATTTCAGGGTTGATTCACCCCTCCACTTT. The encoded protein is CASSYDFRVDSPLHF.

V is TRBV19 and J is TRBJ2-7; 8 bases line up with TRBD2. The length of the CDR3 is 15 residues. V dropped 5 bases and J dropped 3; count of bases not matched to a gene: 9. Germline V gene sequence: CDR1 LNHDA, CDR2 SQIVND (reference sequence). CDR3 in DNA: TGTGCCAGTAGTTCCATTAGCGGGGCGTACTACGAGCAGTACTTC. Protein: CASSSISGAYYEQYF.

J is TRBJ2-1 and V is TRBV19; 9 bases map to TRBD1. The CDR3 is 14 residues long. J lost 8 bases, V lost 7 bases, and 9 bases had no gene match. The V gene's germline CDR1 is LNHDA and CDR2 SQIVND (reference sequence). This CDR3 reads CASTPGTGRDEQFF. DNA of the CDR3: TGTGCCAGTACCCCCGGGACAGGGAGGGATGAGCAGTTCTTC.

This chain links TRBV3-1 (or the pseudogene TRBV3-2) with TRBJ2-3, with 11 nucleotides matching TRBD2. The germline V gene has CDR1 LGHDT and CDR2 YNNKEL (reference sequence). Trimming at V came to 1 base and at J to 6 bases, leaving 3 bases not matched to a gene. The CDR3 covers 15 residues. The CDR3 DNA follows: TGTGCCAGCAGCCAAGCTAGCGGGGGGCGGGATACGCAGTATTTT. Protein sequence: CASSQASGGRDTQYF.

J is TRBJ1-6 and V is TRBV5-5; no definite D call. This CDR3 region has 11 residues. V was clipped by 9 bases and J by 8 bases, with 9 bases between them. The germline V gene encodes CDR1 SGHKS and CDR2 YYEKEE (reference sequence). CDR3 amino acids: CATGEDSPLHF. The DNA for the CDR3 is TGTGCCACCGGGGAGGATTCACCCCTCCACTTT.

J is TRBJ1-3 and V is TRBV7-8; 11 nucleotides align to TRBD1. CDR3 size: 17 residues. V lost 4 bases and J lost 0; bases outside the gene matches: 5. Germline assignment: CDR1 SGHVS and CDR2 FQNEAQ. The CDR3 is CASSSGQGDISGNTIYF. The CDR3 DNA reads TGTGCCAGCAGCTCGGGACAGGGGGATATCTCTGGAAACACCATATATTTT.

The chain is built from TRBV4-3 and TRBJ2-5; the D is unclear. Trimming took off 4 bases at V and 5 bases at J, with 11 bases between the two ends. The germline CDR1 and CDR2 sequences are LGHNA and YSLEER. CDR3 length equals 13 residues. The CDR3 spells CASSPRLAETQYF. Written as DNA, the CDR3 is TGCGCCAGCAGCCCAAGACTGGCGGAGACCCAGTACTTC.

This clone has only one observation. This chain uses TRBV19 with TRBJ2-3; 7 bases match TRBD1. J lost 4 bases, V lost 6 bases, and 10 bases had no gene match. The CDR3 length is 15 residues. Germline V gene lookup returns CDR1 LNHDA and CDR2 SQIVND (reference sequence). The CDR3 DNA follows: TGTGCCAGTAGCTCAGGACAGGTCCGGGCAGATACGCAGTATTTT. Its protein product is CASSSGQVRADTQYF.

This chain links TRBV5-4 with TRBJ2-2, with D unresolved. The V end was cut by 1 base, the J end by 0 bases, with 7 bases between. The V gene's germline CDR1 is SGHNT and CDR2 YYREEE (reference sequence). CDR3 size: 15 residues. CDR3 nucleotide sequence: TGTGCCAGCAGCTTGTGGCAGGCGAACACCGGGGAGCTGTTTTTT. Residues: CASSLWQANTGELFF.

The chain employs TRBV7-6 and TRBJ2-3; TRBD2 matches at 12 bases. Germline V gene lookup returns CDR1 SGHVS and CDR2 FNYEAQ. The CDR3 spans 16 residues. V lost 5 bases to trimming and J lost 2 bases; unmatched junction nucleotides: 5. This CDR3 is CASSPLAGGITDTQYF. CDR3 coding DNA: TGTGCCAGCAGCCCCCTAGCGGGGGGGATCACAGATACGCAGTATTTT.

The chain is built from TRBV19 and TRBJ1-1; TRBD1 agrees at 7 bases. The CDR3 totals 14 residues. Germline trimming cut 6 bases from V and 0 bases from J; bases unmatched to any gene: 4. Germline CDR1 is LNHDA and CDR2 is SQIVND (reference sequence). CDR3 sequence reads: CASRLDRVNTEAFF. The CDR3 region has the DNA TGTGCCAGTAGACTAGACAGGGTGAACACTGAAGCTTTCTTT.

V usage is TRBV9 and J usage is TRBJ1-1; possibly TRBD1 for D (5 bases). The CDR3 sequence is 13 residues long. Germline-derived CDR1 and CDR2 are SGDLS and YYNGEE. Trimming left V 4 bases short and J 6 bases short, with 13 bases between. CDR3 coding DNA: TGTGCCAGCAGCTTTACGGGGGTGTCTGAAGCTTTCTTT. Its protein product is CASSFTGVSEAFF.

The chain combines TRBV7-2 with TRBJ1-2; D possibly corresponds to TRBD1 (6 bases). V was cut by 4 bases and J by 6 bases, with 18 bases left in between. The CDR3 has 15 residues. Germline V lookup: CDR1 SGHTA, CDR2 FQGNSA. The CDR3 DNA is TGTGCCAGCAGCTCCCAAGGGGGGGCGCTTGATGGCTACACCTTC. Amino acid sequence: CASSSQGGALDGYTF.

The rearrangement links TRBV4-1 to TRBJ2-2; a weak D match, TRBD2 (5 bases). This CDR3 contains 13 residues. Between the trimmed V and J ends, which lost 4 bases and 7 bases, there was a span of 10 bases. Germline-derived CDR1 and CDR2 are MGHRA and YSYEKL. The DNA of the CDR3 is TGCGCCAGCAGCCCGTTCGGGGTCGGGGAGCTGTTTTTT. It yields the protein CASSPFGVGELFF.

CDR3 protein: CASSQLQLAGGPDEQFF. The CDR3 DNA is TGTGCCAGCAGCCAACTACAACTAGCGGGGGGGCCGGATGAGCAGTTCTTC. The chain uses TRBV4-2 and TRBJ2-1; 13 bases map to TRBD2. The V and J ends lost 2 bases and 8 bases, in that order; junction bases with no gene match: 9. The CDR3 totals 17 residues. The germline V gene encodes CDR1 LGHNA and CDR2 YNFKEQ.

A few counts support this clone. The chain carries TRBV27 and TRBJ2-7; 11 nucleotides line up with TRBD2. Trimming cost V 4 bases and J 4 bases; bases outside gene matches: 9. Germline-derived CDR1 and CDR2 are MNHEY and SMNVEV (reference sequence). This CDR3 is 16 amino acids long. CDR3: CASSSRLAGTQYEQYF. In DNA, the CDR3 is TGTGCCAGCAGTTCAAGACTAGCGGGGACCCAGTACGAGCAGTACTTC.

This chain joins TRBV5-5 and TRBJ1-1, with D unresolved. CDR1 is SGHKS, CDR2 YYEKEE, per germline (reference sequence). The CDR3 runs to 14 residues. V lost 5 bases to trimming and J lost 4 bases, with 15 bases between them. For the CDR3, the DNA is TGTGCCAGCAGTTCACCGGGAGGCGGCACTGAAGCTTTCTTT. This sequence encodes CASSSPGGGTEAFF.

V and J are TRBV18 and TRBJ1-5; tentative D call: TRBD1 (5 bases). The CDR3 loop spans 15 amino acids. V lost 4 bases and J 3 bases, leaving 13 bases between the germline ends. CDR1 KGHSH and CDR2 LQKENI come from the germline V gene. The CDR3 nucleotides read TGTGCCAGCTCACTTCGGGAGGGGTTCAATCAGCCCCAGCATTTT. Protein product: CASSLREGFNQPQHF.

The rearrangement links TRBV15 to TRBJ2-5, with 9 bases lining up with TRBD1. V was pared by 0 bases and J by 5 bases, with 7 bases of the junction left unmatched. The CDR3 runs to 16 residues. Germline V gene sequence: CDR1 LNHNV, CDR2 YYDKDF (reference sequence). The DNA of the CDR3 is TGTGCCACCAGCAGAGAGACAGGGGGTTTTGAGGAGACCCAGTACTTC. It is translated as CATSRETGGFEETQYF.

The gene calls are TRBV2 and TRBJ1-5, with D tentatively TRBD1 (5 bases). This CDR3 is built from 14 residues. V was trimmed by 10 bases and J by 3 bases, leaving 16 bases between them. Per germline, CDR1 SNHLY and CDR2 FYNNEI. The CDR3 region is CATTKGRDNQPQHF. The CDR3 DNA reads TGTGCCACCACTAAAGGCAGGGACAATCAGCCCCAGCATTTT.

The gene calls are TRBV6-1 and TRBJ1-2; D remains ambiguous. CDR1 is MNHNS, CDR2 SASEGT, per germline. Deletions cut 2 bases from V and 0 bases from J, with 10 bases between. The CDR3 loop spans 15 amino acids. CDR3 nucleotide sequence: TGTGCCAGCAGTGAAATAATTGGCCCTAACTATGGCTACACCTTC. Its translation is CASSEIIGPNYGYTF.

This rearrangement joins TRBV6-2 or TRBV6-3 to TRBJ2-1; 12 bases are a match to TRBD2. V lost 2 bases and J lost 10; bases outside the gene matches: 6. The CDR3 length is 15 residues. CDR1 is MNHEY, CDR2 SVGEGT, per germline. CDR3 in amino acids: CASSYTSGGWGEQFF. In nucleotides, the CDR3 is TGTGCCAGCAGTTACACTAGCGGGGGGTGGGGCGAGCAGTTCTTC.

This chain connects TRBV7-2 to TRBJ2-1; D is unclear. V gave up 4 bases and J gave up 1 base, with 5 bases separating them. Germline CDR1 is SGHTA and CDR2 is FQGNSA. The CDR3 has 13 amino acids. The CDR3 here is CASSSISYNEQFF. As DNA, the CDR3 is TGTGCCAGCAGCTCCATTTCCTACAATGAGCAGTTCTTC.

V and J are TRBV5-1 and TRBJ2-5; 7 bases are shared with TRBD2. CDR1 SGHRS and CDR2 YFSETQ come from the germline V gene. The CDR3 spans 15 residues. J gave up 5 bases and V 0 bases, and 7 bases lay outside the gene matches. The CDR3 nucleotides read TGCGCCAGCAGCTTGGGCCCATCCGGGGGGGAGACCCAGTACTTC. Translated, it gives CASSLGPSGGETQYF.

The chain carries TRBV7-2 and TRBJ2-5; D is ambiguous. Germline CDR1 SGHTA, CDR2 FQGNSA. This CDR3 contains 14 residues. The V gene lost 2 bases and the J gene lost 5 bases, with 12 bases spanning the gap. CDR3 residues: CASSLISPEETQYF. The CDR3 DNA is TGTGCCAGCAGCTTAATATCTCCTGAGGAGACCCAGTACTTC.

The V and J genes are TRBV28 and TRBJ1-4; D call uncertain. Germline V lookup: CDR1 MDHEN, CDR2 SYDVKM. The length of the CDR3 is 16 residues. V was cut by 6 bases and J by 4 bases, with 18 bases left in between. CDR3 in amino acids: CASRPLGEALNEKLFF. The CDR3, as DNA: TGTGCCAGCAGACCGCTCGGGGAAGCTCTTAATGAAAAACTGTTTTTT.